The subject of this entry is one TCR beta chain. Its antigen is undetermined. This specimen comes from a study of CD8 T cell repertoires and HIV-1 epitope variants. Study as a whole: Each of Twenty-five Gag and Nef epitope peptides stimulated a separate culture. Controls were a CMV, EBV and flu peptide pool, Ebola AY9 negative control, and no-peptide well. The baseline condition was 1M T cells left uncultured.

Repertoires were generated with immunoSEQ multiplex PCR, while TCRdb's copy carries only in-frame clones and drops some. This table holds approximately 5,700 clones, around 67% found once. Germline V lookup: CDR1 SGHDN, CDR2 FVKESK. The CDR3 consists of 16 residues. The V gene end was trimmed by 0 bases and the J gene end by 3 bases; junction bases not matched to a gene: 6. This chain uses TRBV14 with TRBJ2-7, with TRBD1 identical over 9 bases. This TCR was recovered from a male donor with HIV. The specimen sequenced was cultured CD8+ T cells derived from PBMCs. CDR3: CASSQDRRDRDYEQYF. The CDR3 nucleotides read TGTGCCAGCAGCCAAGATCGGCGGGACAGGGACTACGAGCAGTACTTC.